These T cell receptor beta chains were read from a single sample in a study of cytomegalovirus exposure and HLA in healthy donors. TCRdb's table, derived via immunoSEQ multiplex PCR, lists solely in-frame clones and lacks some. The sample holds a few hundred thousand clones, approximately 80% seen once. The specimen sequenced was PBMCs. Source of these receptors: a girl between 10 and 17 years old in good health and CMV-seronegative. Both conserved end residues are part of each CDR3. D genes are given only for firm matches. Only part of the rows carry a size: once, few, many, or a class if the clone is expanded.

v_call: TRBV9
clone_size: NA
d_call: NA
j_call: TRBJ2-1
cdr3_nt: TGTGCCAGCAGCGTAGGTCCTTCCCTCTACAATGAGCAGTTCTTC
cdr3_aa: CASSVGPSLYNEQFF

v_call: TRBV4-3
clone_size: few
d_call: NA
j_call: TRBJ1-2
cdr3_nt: TGCGCCAGCAGCCAAGAAGGAGGAACTAACTATGGCTACACCTTC
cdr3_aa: CASSQEGGTNYGYTF

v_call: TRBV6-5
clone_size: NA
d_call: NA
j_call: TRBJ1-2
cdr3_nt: TGTGCCAGCAGTTACTCGGGCACCGAGGGAGGCTACACCTTC
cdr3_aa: CASSYSGTEGGYTF

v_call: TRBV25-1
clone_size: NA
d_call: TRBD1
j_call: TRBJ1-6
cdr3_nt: TGTGCCAGCAGCGGGACAGGACATTCACCCCTCCACTTT
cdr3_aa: CASSGTGHSPLHF

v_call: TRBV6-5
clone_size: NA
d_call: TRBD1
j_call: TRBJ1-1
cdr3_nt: TGTGCCAGCTCCACAGGGGCGAAAACTGAAGCTTTCTTT
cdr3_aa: CASSTGAKTEAFF

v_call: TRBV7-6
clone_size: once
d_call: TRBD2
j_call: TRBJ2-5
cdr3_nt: TGTGCCAGCAGCTTATCGGTGTGGCGGGGGGATCGAGAGACCCAGTACTTC
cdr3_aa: CASSLSVWRGDRETQYF

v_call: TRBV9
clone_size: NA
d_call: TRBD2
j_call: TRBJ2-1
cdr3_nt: TGTGCCAGCAGCGCTAGCGGGGTAGGTGGTGAGCAGTTCTTC
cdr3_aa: CASSASGVGGEQFF

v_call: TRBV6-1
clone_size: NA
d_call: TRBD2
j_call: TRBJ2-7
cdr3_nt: TGTGCCAGCAGTGAAGTAGGGACTAGTCCCGAGCAGTACTTC
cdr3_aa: CASSEVGTSPEQYF

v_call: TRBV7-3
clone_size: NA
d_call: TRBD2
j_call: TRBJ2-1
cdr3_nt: TGTGCCAGCAGCCGCCCGAGCGGGGGAACCTTCCACAATGAGCAGTTCTTC
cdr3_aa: CASSRPSGGTFHNEQFF

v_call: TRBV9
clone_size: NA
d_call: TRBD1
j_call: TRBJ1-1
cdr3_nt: TGTGCCAGCAGCTCACAGGGGCGACCGAACACTGAAGCTTTCTTT
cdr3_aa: CASSSQGRPNTEAFF

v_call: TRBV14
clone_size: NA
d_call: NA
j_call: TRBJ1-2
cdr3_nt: TGTGCCAGCAGCCAGCTCAGGGGATCTACCTATGGCTACACCTTC
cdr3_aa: CASSQLRGSTYGYTF

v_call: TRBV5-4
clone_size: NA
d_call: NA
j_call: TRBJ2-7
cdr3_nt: TGTGCCAGCAGCTTGGGTTCTAGCGACGAGCAGTACTTC
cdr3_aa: CASSLGSSDEQYF

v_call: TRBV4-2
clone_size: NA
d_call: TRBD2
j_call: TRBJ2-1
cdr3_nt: TGTGCCAGCAGCCAAGTGACTAGCGGGAAAAGCAATGAGCAGTTCTTC
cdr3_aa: CASSQVTSGKSNEQFF

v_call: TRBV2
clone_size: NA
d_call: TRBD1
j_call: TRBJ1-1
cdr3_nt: TGTGCCAGCAGCGAGGGGACAGGGGAATTCACTGAAGCTTTCTTT
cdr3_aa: CASSEGTGEFTEAFF

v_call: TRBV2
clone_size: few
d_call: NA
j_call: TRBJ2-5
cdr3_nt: TGTGCCAGCACCTTCTCAGAGACCCAGTACTTC
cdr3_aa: CASTFSETQYF

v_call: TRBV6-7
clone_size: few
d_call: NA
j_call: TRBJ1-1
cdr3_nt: TGTGCCAGCAGTTACCACCACAGGGAGGGGACTGAAGCTTTCTTT
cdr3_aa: CASSYHHREGTEAFF

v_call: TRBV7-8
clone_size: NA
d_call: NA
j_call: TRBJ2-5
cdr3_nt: TGTGCCAGCAGCTTAGATGGGGTTACCGGAGGGACCCAGTACTTC
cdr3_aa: CASSLDGVTGGTQYF

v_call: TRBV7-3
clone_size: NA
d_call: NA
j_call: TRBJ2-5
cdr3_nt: TGTGCCAGCAGCCAAGGAGGGGACCAAGAGACCCAGTACTTC
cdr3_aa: CASSQGGDQETQYF

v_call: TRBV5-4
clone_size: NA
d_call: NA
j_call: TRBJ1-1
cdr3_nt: TGTGCCAGCAGCCAAAAAAATACGGGGGGCACTGAAGCTTTCTTT
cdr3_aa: CASSQKNTGGTEAFF

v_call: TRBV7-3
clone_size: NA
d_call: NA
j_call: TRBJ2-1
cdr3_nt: TGTGCCAGCAGCGCACAGGGCCGGCACAATGAGCAGTTCTTC
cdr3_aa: CASSAQGRHNEQFF

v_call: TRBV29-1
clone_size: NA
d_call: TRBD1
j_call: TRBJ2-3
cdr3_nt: TGCAGCGTCTGTTGGGGCAAGACAGGGTCAGGCACAGATACGCAGTATTTT
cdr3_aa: CSVCWGKTGSGTDTQYF

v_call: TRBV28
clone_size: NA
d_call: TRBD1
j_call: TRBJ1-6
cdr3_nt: TGTGCCAGCAGTTTGGGACAGGACCTTGACTATAATTCACCCCTCCACTTT
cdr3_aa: CASSLGQDLDYNSPLHF

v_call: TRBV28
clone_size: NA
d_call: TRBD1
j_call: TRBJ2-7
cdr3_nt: TGTGCCAGCAGTTTCTCCAGGACAGGGGGCCACTACGAGCAGTACTTC
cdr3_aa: CASSFSRTGGHYEQYF